This TCR beta chain emerged from a study of shared clonotypes between healthy human individuals. Study context: With ages of 18 to 49, the donors were a couple of women and three men.

This clone was recorded only once. Its antigen is unidentified. Libraries were prepared by immunoSEQ multiplex PCR; TCRdb keeps only in-frame clonotypes and omits some of them. The sample includes about 800,000 clones, just over 95% of them seen just once. Trimming took off 4 bases at V and 10 bases at J, with 13 bases between the two ends. CDR3 length equals 11 residues. Germline V gene data show CDR1 as GTSNPN and CDR2 as SVGIG (reference sequence). The naive CD8 fraction comprised CD45RO-negative cells positively selected for CCR7 and excluded terminally differentiated effector memory CD45RA+ cells. Only Caucasian adults living in Nashville, Tennessee served as donors. Study-wide points: Blood was the only sampled material, and tissue repertoires likely differ.

The sample comprised naive CD8+ T cells sorted from blood. This receptor was taken from a man aged 30-40 years in good health. J is TRBJ1-1 and V is TRBV30; D perhaps matches TRBD1 (5 bases). CDR3 in DNA: TGTGCCTGGATAAGAACTGGGGCAGCTTTCTTT. Protein sequence: CAWIRTGAAFF.